The next 3 T cell receptor beta chains were all read from a single sample in a study of CD8+ T cells in alopecia areata. The treatment denotes: oral pan-JAK inhibitor, 5-10 mg twice daily. cDNA serving as the sequencing template came from extracted, reverse transcribed RNA. Some clones are missing from TCRdb's copy, which holds only in-frame ones; the method was immunoSEQ multiplex PCR. The repertoire consists of about 210,000 clones, with 66% occurring once and the leading ten covering approximately 1.2%. Sequencing was performed on CD4+ T cells sorted from blood, taken at week 44, from a patient treated with tofacitinib. The receptors originated from a human donor with alopecia areata.

In its sample, this clone was seen a few times. This chain links TRBV4-3 with TRBJ1-4; no clear D. Germline CDR1 reads LGHNA; CDR2 reads YSLEER. The CDR3 consists of 14 residues. Trimming took off 0 bases at V and 8 bases at J, with 10 bases between the two ends. The CDR3 protein is CASSQEATGEKLFF. The CDR3 nucleotides read TGCGCCAGCAGCCAAGAAGCAACCGGGGAAAAACTGTTTTTT.

The rearrangement uses TRBV9 and TRBJ2-1; perhaps TRBD1 as D (5 bases). The V end lost 3 bases, the J end lost 10 bases, and 11 bases lay between the germline ends. Germline-derived CDR1 and CDR2 are SGDLS and YYNGEE. The CDR3 extends over 12 amino acids. The CDR3 DNA is TGTGCCAGCAGCGCGCTGCGACAGGAGCAGTTCTTC. Its protein is CASSALRQEQFF.

This clone was picked up a small number of times. The CDR3 DNA reads TGTGCCTGGTCCCTAAAGGGGCTTATGAAGCAGTACTTC. It specifies CAWSLKGLMKQYF. The chain employs TRBV30 and TRBJ2-7, with D perhaps matching TRBD1 (5 bases). Trimming took 5 bases from V and 8 from J, leaving 19 bases between them. This CDR3 is 13 amino acids long. Germline-derived CDR1 and CDR2 are GTSNPN and SVGIG (reference sequence).